This T cell receptor (beta chain) appears in the sequencing data of a study of T-cell reconstitution after alpha-beta-depleted transplantation in children. Overall study findings and caveats: Two months or so post-transplant, alpha-beta T cells reportedly derived from several hundred expanded graft clones. Elevated TCRbeta diversity at day 60 was traced, in some patients, to surviving recipient T cells and thymic progenitors.

This clonotype was found a few times. Its cognate antigen is unknown. TCRbeta library preparation incorporated unique molecular identifiers. TCRdb re-called the PCR reads with MiXCR, one entry per CDR3 protein. The sample shows about 500,000 distinct CDR3 sequences, about an eighth of them seen only once. The specimen was PBMCs, mostly from graft donor cells, collected 180 days after TCRalphabeta/CD19-depleted stem cell transplant. The clonotype originates from a female patient under 10 years old who had a stem cell transplant for aplastic anemia, so the T cells may come from the graft donor.

The CDR3 sequence is CASSEFEGHPFQETQYF. The CDR3 region has the DNA TGTGCCAGCAGTGAGTTTGAGGGACACCCGTTCCAAGAGACCCAGTACTTC. The chain combines TRBV25-1 with TRBJ2-5, with D possibly matching TRBD1 (6 bases). V was cut by 3 bases and J by 1 base, with 18 bases left in between. The CDR3 sequence is 17 residues long. The germline CDR1 and CDR2 sequences are MGHDK and SYGVNS.